This T cell receptor (beta chain) was identified during a study of shared clonotypes between healthy human individuals. The wider study: Samples came from a couple of female and three male donors aged 18 to 49. Whole-study findings and limits: Sampling included only blood; tissue repertoires likely differ. Owing to a small donor count, the genetic and exposure-history diversity represented was limited. Non-shared clonotypes showed lower generation probabilities than clonotypes common to all four donors.

This CDR3 region has 14 residues. Germline V gene lookup returns CDR1 MDHEN and CDR2 SYDVKM. The V end lost 3 bases, the J end lost 2 bases, and 8 bases lay between the germline ends. Assay: immunoSEQ multiplex PCR; the TCRdb copy retains only in-frame clones and omits some. The table has about 550,000 clones, around 95% seen once. Notes on this clone: Its antigen is unknown.

Naivety among CD8 cells was defined by CD45RO negativity and positive CCR7 selection, thereby excluding terminally differentiated effector memory CD45RA+ cells. V gene TRBV28 combines with J gene TRBJ1-5; unclear D gene. The sequenced material came from naive CD8+ T cells sorted from blood. The TCR was taken from a woman aged 25 to 39 in good health. The CDR3 nucleotides read TGTGCCAGCAGTTTTGGGAGGGGCAATCAGCCCCAGCATTTT. The encoded protein is CASSFGRGNQPQHF.